The T cell receptor (beta chain) described here comes from a study of CD8+ T cells in alopecia areata. RNA extraction was followed by reverse transcription into cDNA, which acted as the sequencing template. Sequenced by immunoSEQ multiplex PCR; TCRdb stores in-frame clones only, minus some. Among 140,000 to 150,000 clones, about 60% were seen once, and the ten largest hold about 6.8%. This clone turned up a few times. Germline CDR1 GTSNPN, CDR2 SVGIG (reference sequence). CDR3 length equals 13 residues. Losses at the gene ends were 8 bases for V and 4 bases for J; bases not matched to a gene: 7. Peripheral blood, together with lesional scalp punch biopsies, was collected from alopecia areata patients.

This chain joins TRBV30 and TRBJ2-2, with 7 bases matching TRBD2. The starting material was CD4+ T cells sorted from blood, obtained at week 0. This TCR was recovered from a human donor with alopecia areata. The CDR3 coding sequence is TGTGCCCTGTACGGGGGGTTCACCGGGGAGCTGTTTTTT. Translated, it gives CALYGGFTGELFF.